This T cell receptor (beta chain) was captured in a study of blood T cell repertoires in COVID-19. Looked up from germline, CDR1 is SEHNR and CDR2 is FQNEAQ (reference sequence). The CDR3 runs to 14 residues. With V trimmed by 5 bases and J by 4 bases, 5 bases remained unmatched. Using immunoSEQ multiplex PCR, the repertoire was profiled, and TCRdb retains in-frame clones only, with some absent. The sample consists of around 280,000 clones, 75% to 90% of them appearing once. The V call is TRBV7-9, the J call TRBJ2-3; 8 bases align to TRBD1. The specimen sequenced was peripheral blood. This sequence originates from a woman aged 45 to 65 who had recovered from COVID-19. DNA of the CDR3: TGTGCCAGCAGCGGGGGCAGGGGGCCAGATACGCAGTATTTT. This codes for CASSGGRGPDTQYF.